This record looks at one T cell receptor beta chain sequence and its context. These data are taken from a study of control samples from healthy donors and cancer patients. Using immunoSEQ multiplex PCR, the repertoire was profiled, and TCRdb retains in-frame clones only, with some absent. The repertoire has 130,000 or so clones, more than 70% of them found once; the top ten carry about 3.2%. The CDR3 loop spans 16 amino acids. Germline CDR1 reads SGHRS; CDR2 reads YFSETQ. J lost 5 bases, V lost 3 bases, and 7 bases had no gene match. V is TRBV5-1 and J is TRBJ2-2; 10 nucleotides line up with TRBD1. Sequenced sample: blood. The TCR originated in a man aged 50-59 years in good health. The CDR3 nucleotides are TGCGCCAGCAGCTCCGGCCGGGACAGGGGAACCGGGGAGCTGTTTTTT. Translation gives CASSSGRDRGTGELFF.